The entry below describes one T cell receptor beta chain. This sample was included in a study of blood T cell repertoires in COVID-19. This CDR3 has 15 amino acids. Germline-derived CDR1 and CDR2 are SGHRS and YFSETQ. The V end was cut by 4 bases, the J end by 4 bases, with 15 bases between. The authors' processing: Nucleated cell counts were estimated from reference gene primer amplification. Only in-frame clones appear in the TCRdb table, and some are missing; sequencing was by immunoSEQ multiplex PCR. V, J and clone size reflect that table, while D and trimming were determined from the DNA. The sample yields 150,000 to 200,000 clones, 70% to 90% seen once.

This receptor was obtained from a man in his fifties with active or convalescent COVID-19. Sequenced: peripheral blood. The rearrangement links TRBV5-1 to TRBJ1-5; D uncertain. The CDR3 region is CASSASSGANQPQHF. The CDR3 region has the DNA TGCGCCAGCAGCGCTTCGTCGGGAGCGAATCAGCCCCAGCATTTT.